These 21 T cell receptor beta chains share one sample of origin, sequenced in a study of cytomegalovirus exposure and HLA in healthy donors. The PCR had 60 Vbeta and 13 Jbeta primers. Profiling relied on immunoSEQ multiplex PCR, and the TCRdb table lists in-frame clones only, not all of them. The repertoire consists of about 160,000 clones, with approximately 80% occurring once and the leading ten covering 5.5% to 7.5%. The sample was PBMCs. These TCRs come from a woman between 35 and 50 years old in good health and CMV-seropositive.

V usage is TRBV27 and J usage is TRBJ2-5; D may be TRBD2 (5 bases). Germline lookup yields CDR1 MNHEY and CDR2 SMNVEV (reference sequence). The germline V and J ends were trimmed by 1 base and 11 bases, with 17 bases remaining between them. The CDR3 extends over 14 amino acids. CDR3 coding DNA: TGTGCCAGCAGTTTATACGGAGATCCTAGGGAGCAGTACTTC. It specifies CASSLYGDPREQYF.

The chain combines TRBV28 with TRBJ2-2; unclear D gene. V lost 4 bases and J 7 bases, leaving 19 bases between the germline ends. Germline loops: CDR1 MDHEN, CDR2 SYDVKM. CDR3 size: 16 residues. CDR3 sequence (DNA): TGTGCCAGCAGTTCCCCCGGCCTTACACGGGTCGGGGAGCTGTTTTTT. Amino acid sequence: CASSSPGLTRVGELFF.

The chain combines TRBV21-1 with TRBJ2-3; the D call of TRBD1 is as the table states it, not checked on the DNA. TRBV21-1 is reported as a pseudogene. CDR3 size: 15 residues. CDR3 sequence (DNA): TGTGCCAGCAACAAGACAGGGGCCGACACAGATACGCAGTATTTT. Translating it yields CASNKTGADTDTQYF.

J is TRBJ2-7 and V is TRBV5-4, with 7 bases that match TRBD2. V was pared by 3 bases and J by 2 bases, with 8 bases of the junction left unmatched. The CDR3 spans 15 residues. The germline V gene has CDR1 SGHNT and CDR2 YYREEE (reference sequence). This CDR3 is CASSSPPGLAYEQYF. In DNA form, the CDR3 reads TGTGCCAGCAGCTCTCCACCCGGACTAGCCTACGAGCAGTACTTC.

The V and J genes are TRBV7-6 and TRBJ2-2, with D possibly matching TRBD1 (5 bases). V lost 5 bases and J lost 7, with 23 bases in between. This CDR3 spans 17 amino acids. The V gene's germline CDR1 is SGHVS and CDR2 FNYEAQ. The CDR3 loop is CASSPFLDKPFGGELFF. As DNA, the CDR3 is TGTGCCAGCAGCCCGTTCTTGGACAAACCCTTTGGCGGGGAGCTGTTTTTT. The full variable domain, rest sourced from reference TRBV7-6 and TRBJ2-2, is GAGVSQSPRYKVTKRGQDVALRCDPISGHVSLYWYRQALGQGPEFLTYFNYEAQQDKSGLPNDRFSAERPEGSISTLTIQRTEQRDSAMYRCASSPFLDKPFGGELFFGEGSRLTVL.

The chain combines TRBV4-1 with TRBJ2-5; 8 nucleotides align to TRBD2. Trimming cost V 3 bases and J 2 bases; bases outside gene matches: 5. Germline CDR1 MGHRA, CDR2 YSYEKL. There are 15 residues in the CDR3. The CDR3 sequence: CASSHNSGVQETQYF. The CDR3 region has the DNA TGCGCCAGCAGCCACAATAGCGGGGTACAAGAGACCCAGTACTTC.

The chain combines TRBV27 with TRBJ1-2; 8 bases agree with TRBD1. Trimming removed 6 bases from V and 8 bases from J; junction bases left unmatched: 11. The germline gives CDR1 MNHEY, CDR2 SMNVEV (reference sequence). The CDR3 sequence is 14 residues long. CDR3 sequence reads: CASSPERTGKGYTF. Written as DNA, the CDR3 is TGTGCCAGCAGCCCAGAGCGGACAGGGAAAGGCTACACCTTC.

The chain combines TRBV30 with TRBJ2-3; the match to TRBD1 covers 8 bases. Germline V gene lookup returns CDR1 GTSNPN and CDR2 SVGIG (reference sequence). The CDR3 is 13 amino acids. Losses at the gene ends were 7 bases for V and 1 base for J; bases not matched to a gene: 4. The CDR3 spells CASDRDRTDTQYF. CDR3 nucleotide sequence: TGTGCCTCGGACAGGGATCGCACAGATACGCAGTATTTT. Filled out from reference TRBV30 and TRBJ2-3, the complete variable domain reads SQTIHQWPATLVQPVGSPLSLECTVEGTSNPNLYWYRQAAGRGLQLLFYSVGIGQISSEVPQNLSASRPQDRQFILSSKKLLLSDSGFYLCASDRDRTDTQYFGPGTRLTVL.

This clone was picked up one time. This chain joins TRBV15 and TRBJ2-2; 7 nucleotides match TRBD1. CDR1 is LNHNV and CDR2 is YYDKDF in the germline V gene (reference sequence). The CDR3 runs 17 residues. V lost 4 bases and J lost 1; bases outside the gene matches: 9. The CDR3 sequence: CATSNLMGQRNTGELFF. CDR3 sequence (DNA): TGTGCCACCAGCAATCTAATGGGACAGAGGAACACCGGGGAGCTGTTTTTT.

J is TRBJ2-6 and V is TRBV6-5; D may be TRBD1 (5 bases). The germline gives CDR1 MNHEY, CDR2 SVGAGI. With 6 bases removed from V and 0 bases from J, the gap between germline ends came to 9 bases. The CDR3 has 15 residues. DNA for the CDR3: TGTGCCAGCAGCCCTAGGGGCTCTGGGGCCAACGTCCTGACTTTC. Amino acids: CASSPRGSGANVLTF.

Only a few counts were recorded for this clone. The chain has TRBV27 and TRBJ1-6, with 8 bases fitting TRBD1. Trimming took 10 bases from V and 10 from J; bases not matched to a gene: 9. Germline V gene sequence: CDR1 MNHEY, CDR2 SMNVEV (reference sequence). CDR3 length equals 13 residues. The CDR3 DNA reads TGTGCCACCCGGAGGACAGGGTGGTCACCCCTCCACTTT. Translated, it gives CATRRTGWSPLHF.

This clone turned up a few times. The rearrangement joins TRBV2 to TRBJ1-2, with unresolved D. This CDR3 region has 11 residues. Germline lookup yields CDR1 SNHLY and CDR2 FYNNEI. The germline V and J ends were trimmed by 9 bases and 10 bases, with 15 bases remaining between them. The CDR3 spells CAREADGVYTF. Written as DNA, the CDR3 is TGTGCCAGGGAGGCGGACGGGGTCTACACCTTC.

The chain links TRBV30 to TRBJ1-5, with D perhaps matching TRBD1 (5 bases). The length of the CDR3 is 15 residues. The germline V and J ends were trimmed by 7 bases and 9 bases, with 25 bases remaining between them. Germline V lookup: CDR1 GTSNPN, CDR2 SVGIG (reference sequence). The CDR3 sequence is CALSGGGIYTSPQHF. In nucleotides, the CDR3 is TGTGCCTTGAGCGGGGGGGGGATATATACGTCGCCCCAGCATTTT.

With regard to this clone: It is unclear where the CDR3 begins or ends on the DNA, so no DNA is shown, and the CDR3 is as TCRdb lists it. The CDR3 region is CASSSSETASNYGYTF. This chain links TRBV6-5 with TRBJ1-2; TRBD1, as called in the table, went unchecked against the DNA. The CDR3 spans 16 residues, counting both ends. Germline CDR1 reads MNHEY; CDR2 reads SVGAGI.

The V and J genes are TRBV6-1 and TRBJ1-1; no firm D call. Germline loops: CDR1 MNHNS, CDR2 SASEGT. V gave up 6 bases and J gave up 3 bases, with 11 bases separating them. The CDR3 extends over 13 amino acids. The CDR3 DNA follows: TGTGCCAGCAGGCGTCGGGGTGACACTGAAGCTTTCTTT. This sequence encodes CASRRRGDTEAFF.

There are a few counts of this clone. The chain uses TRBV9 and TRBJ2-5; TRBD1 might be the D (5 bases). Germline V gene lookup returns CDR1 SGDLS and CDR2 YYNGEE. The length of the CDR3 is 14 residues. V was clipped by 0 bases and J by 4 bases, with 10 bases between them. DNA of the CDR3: TGTGCCAGCAGCGTAGGTCAGGGCTCAGAGACCCAGTACTTC. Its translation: CASSVGQGSETQYF.

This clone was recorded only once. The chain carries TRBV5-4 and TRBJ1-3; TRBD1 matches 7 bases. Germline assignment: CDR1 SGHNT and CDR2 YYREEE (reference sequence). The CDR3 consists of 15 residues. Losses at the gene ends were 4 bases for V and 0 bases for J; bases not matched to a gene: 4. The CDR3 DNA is TGTGCCAGCAGCAGGGGACAGCTCTCTGGAAACACCATATATTTT. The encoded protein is CASSRGQLSGNTIYF.

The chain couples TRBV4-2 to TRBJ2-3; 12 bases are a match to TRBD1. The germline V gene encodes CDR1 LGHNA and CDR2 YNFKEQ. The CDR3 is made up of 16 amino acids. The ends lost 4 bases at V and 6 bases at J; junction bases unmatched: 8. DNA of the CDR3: TGTGCCAGCAGCCGCCAGGCGGGACAGGGGGCCGATACGCAGTATTTT. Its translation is CASSRQAGQGADTQYF.

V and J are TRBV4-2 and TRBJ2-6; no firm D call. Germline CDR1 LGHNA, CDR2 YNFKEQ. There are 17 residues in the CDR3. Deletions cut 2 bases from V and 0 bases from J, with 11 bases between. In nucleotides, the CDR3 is TGTGCCAGCAGCCAAAATGAGGCCGTCTCTGGGGCCAACGTCCTGACTTTC. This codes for CASSQNEAVSGANVLTF.

The CDR3 sequence is CASSPRLGGNTEAFF. In nucleotides, the CDR3 is TGTGCCAGCAGCCCAAGACTGGGGGGGAACACTGAAGCTTTCTTT. V gene TRBV4-2 combines with J gene TRBJ1-1; possible D gene TRBD1, 5 bases. V lost 4 bases and J 1 base, leaving 13 bases between the germline ends. Germline CDR1 and CDR2: LGHNA and YNFKEQ. There are 15 residues in the CDR3.

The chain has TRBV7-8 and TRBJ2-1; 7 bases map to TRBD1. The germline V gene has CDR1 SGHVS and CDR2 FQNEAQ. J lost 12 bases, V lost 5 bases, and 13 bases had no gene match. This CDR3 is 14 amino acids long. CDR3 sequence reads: CASSPRPIEGAQFF. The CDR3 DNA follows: TGTGCCAGCAGCCCGAGACCCATCGAGGGGGCGCAGTTCTTC. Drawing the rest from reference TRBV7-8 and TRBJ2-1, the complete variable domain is GAGVSQSPRYKVAKRGQDVALRCDPISGHVSLFWYQQALGQGPEFLTYFQNEAQLDKSGLPSDRFFAERPEGSVSTLKIQRTQQEDSAVYLCASSPRPIEGAQFFGPGTRLTVL.